The 3 T cell receptor beta chains in this list originate from one sample, sequenced in a study of identical twins. Each CDR3 protein gets one entry after TCRdb re-called the 5' RACE reads with MiXCR. Among 200,000 to 250,000 distinct CDR3 sequences, roughly 7% were seen once, and the ten largest hold roughly 3.6%. The same specimen was also included in a second study, on yellow fever vaccine responses in identical twins.

Input material: memory (CD45RO+) T cells sorted from blood. The receptor source for this set is a woman aged 18-35 years in good health.

DNA of the CDR3: TGTGCCAGCAGCCGACCTACAGGGGCCCGAGTGGCGGGGCTGTTTTTT. Its protein is CASSRPTGARVAGLFF. This chain connects TRBV6-2 or TRBV6-3 to TRBJ1-4; 7 bases align to TRBD1. The CDR3 covers 16 residues. Losses at the gene ends were 6 bases for V and 14 bases for J; bases not matched to a gene: 21. Germline V gene sequence: CDR1 MNHEY, CDR2 SVGEGT.

As regards this clonotype: This may be a read error: a much more frequent sequence differs by one nucleotide. The chain carries TRBV11-3 and TRBJ1-1; D is ambiguous. V was cut by 6 bases and J by 1 base, with 3 bases left in between. Germline values: CDR1 SGHNT, CDR2 YENEEA. CDR3 size: 11 residues. CDR3: CASRENTEAFF. The CDR3 nucleotides are TGTGCCAGCAGAGAGAACACTGAAGCTTTCTTT.

V is TRBV5-6 and J is TRBJ2-7; 7 nucleotides agree with TRBD2. The CDR3 loop spans 12 amino acids. V was clipped by 4 bases and J by 9 bases; unmatched bases: 7. Per the germline V gene, CDR1 is SGHDT and CDR2 is YYEEEE. For the CDR3, the DNA is TGTGCCAGCAGCAACGGGAGGACCCGGCAGTACGTC. This gives the protein CASSNGRTRQYV.